This T cell receptor beta chain was documented in a study of blood T cell repertoires in COVID-19. Study context: The samples span acute and convalescent COVID-19 from the United States, Italy and Spain. In each case, the material was cDNA or gDNA derived from T cells, B-cell-depleted T cells, or PBMCs.

Germline V gene data show CDR1 as SGHDT and CDR2 as YYEEEE. The CDR3 contains 17 residues. J gave up 11 bases and V 6 bases, and 23 bases lay outside the gene matches. Per the original data handling: Reference gene primer amplification gave nucleated cell count estimates. The data were produced by immunoSEQ multiplex PCR, yet TCRdb's version contains in-frame clones alone and is incomplete. Clone size and V and J calls were adopted from that table, with D and trimming inferred from the DNA. Among about 59,000 clones listed, around 82% were seen once. Only one count was recorded for this clone. V gene TRBV5-6 combines with J gene TRBJ1-1; TRBD1 aligns across 9 bases. The sequenced sample was peripheral blood. The source of this sequence is a man in his 60s with acute or convalescent COVID-19. Here the CDR3 reads CASISLGIRTGESEAFF. In DNA, the CDR3 is TGTGCCAGCATCTCCTTAGGCATAAGGACAGGGGAAAGTGAGGCTTTCTTT.